Shown below are 20 T cell receptor beta chains from a single sample sequenced in a study of blood T cell repertoires in COVID-19. The table came from immunoSEQ multiplex PCR; TCRdb's copy has only in-frame clones and leaves some out. This sample has hundreds of thousands of clones, with roughly 90% found just once. Sequencing input: peripheral blood. These receptors were obtained from a man aged 55 to 70 with COVID-19, enrolled during active disease.

This clone was detected once. The chain couples TRBV6-5 to TRBJ2-2; a possible D gene is TRBD1 (6 bases). The CDR3 has 13 residues. Germline loops: CDR1 MNHEY, CDR2 SVGAGI. Trimming left V 5 bases short and J 9 bases short, with 13 bases between. The CDR3 sequence: CASSPRDIRELFF. DNA of the CDR3: TGTGCCAGCAGTCCCCGGGACATTCGGGAGCTGTTTTTT.

In its sample, this clone was seen once. The gene calls are TRBV7-2 and TRBJ1-3; TRBD1 is a possible D gene (6 bases). Trimming cost V 6 bases and J 6 bases, with 9 bases left between them. Looked up from germline, CDR1 is SGHTA and CDR2 is FQGNSA. The CDR3 length is 12 residues. The CDR3 protein is CASRPGVNTIYF. The CDR3 nucleotides are TGTGCCAGCAGGCCAGGGGTAAACACCATATATTTT.

The gene calls are TRBV5-1 and TRBJ2-3; tentative D call: TRBD2 (6 bases). Trimming stripped 5 bases from V and 0 bases from J, with 22 bases between. CDR3 size: 18 residues. The V gene's germline CDR1 is SGHRS and CDR2 YFSETQ. The CDR3 spells CASRMAPFSGKSTDTQYF. CDR3 DNA sequence: TGCGCCAGCAGAATGGCCCCATTTAGCGGAAAGAGCACAGATACGCAGTATTTT.

This chain uses TRBV12-3 or TRBV12-4 with TRBJ2-1; weak D call: TRBD1 (5 bases). The CDR3 is 13 residues long. V was cut by 5 bases and J by 4 bases, with 9 bases left in between. The CDR3 loop is CASSRKGYNEQFF. CDR3 nucleotide sequence: TGTGCCAGCAGTCGAAAGGGGTACAATGAGCAGTTCTTC.

The sample holds one count of this clone. V is TRBV18 and J is TRBJ2-6; D not resolved. The CDR3 sequence is 14 residues long. Looked up from germline, CDR1 is KGHSH and CDR2 is LQKENI. V lost 3 bases to trimming and J lost 3 bases, with 6 bases between them. The CDR3 reads CASSPMYGANVLTF. The CDR3 DNA reads as TGTGCCAGCTCACCTATGTATGGGGCCAACGTCCTGACTTTC.

The V gene is TRBV20-1, the J gene TRBJ1-1; D uncertain. CDR1 is DFQATT and CDR2 is SNEGSKA in the germline V gene (reference sequence). The CDR3 spans 10 residues. V dropped 7 bases and J dropped 11 bases, with 14 bases sitting between them. The CDR3 spells CSVPASVAFF. The CDR3 DNA sequence: TGCAGTGTCCCGGCGAGCGTGGCTTTCTTT.

The chain joins TRBV6-6 to TRBJ1-6, with 8 bases matching TRBD1. Germline V gives CDR1 MNHNY, CDR2 SVGAGI (reference sequence). V lost 6 bases to trimming and J lost 8 bases; unmatched junction nucleotides: 6. The CDR3 is 14 amino acids. For the CDR3, the DNA is TGTGCCAGCAGGAGACAGGGGCTCGATTCACCCCTCCACTTT. Translated, it gives CASRRQGLDSPLHF.

The chain carries TRBV5-1 and TRBJ2-3; 8 positions agree with TRBD2. Trimming cost V 4 bases and J 6 bases; bases outside gene matches: 10. Germline CDR1 is SGHRS and CDR2 is YFSETQ. The CDR3 loop spans 15 amino acids. For the CDR3, the DNA is TGCGCCAGCAGCACACTAGCGGTCCGTGGCGATACGCAGTATTTT. Encoded protein: CASSTLAVRGDTQYF.

This chain uses TRBV9 with TRBJ2-6, with D possibly being TRBD2 (6 bases). CDR1 SGDLS and CDR2 YYNGEE come from the germline V gene. V was pared by 1 base and J by 8 bases, with 13 bases between. This CDR3 has 15 residues. The CDR3 DNA reads as TGTGCCAGCAGCGTAAGCCCGACTAGGTCCAACGTCCTGACTTTC. This codes for CASSVSPTRSNVLTF.

V gene TRBV4-1 combines with J gene TRBJ2-7; 8 nucleotides line up with TRBD2. Germline CDR1 is MGHRA and CDR2 is YSYEKL. V lost 1 base and J lost 3; bases outside the gene matches: 8. The CDR3 has 16 residues. CDR3 bases: TGCGCCAGCAGCCAAGCAGCAGCGGGAGTATACTACGAGCAGTACTTC. Translation gives CASSQAAAGVYYEQYF.

This clone appeared a single time. V usage is TRBV7-3 and J usage is TRBJ1-2, with 12 bases matching TRBD1. J was trimmed by 8 bases and V by 5 bases; bases with no gene match: 12. This CDR3 comprises 16 residues. CDR1 is SGHTA, CDR2 FQGTGA, per germline. The chain's CDR3 is CASSPSPGTGGGGYTF. In DNA, the CDR3 is TGTGCCAGCAGCCCCAGTCCCGGGACAGGGGGCGGAGGCTACACCTTC.

V and J are TRBV7-2 and TRBJ2-3; D not resolved. Germline V gene lookup returns CDR1 SGHTA and CDR2 FQGNSA. Trimming stripped 5 bases from V and 2 bases from J, with 14 bases between. The CDR3 runs 15 residues. The CDR3 is CASSLRISSTDTQYF. CDR3 sequence (DNA): TGTGCCAGCAGCCTTCGGATTAGCTCCACAGATACGCAGTATTTT. Together with reference TRBV7-2 and TRBJ2-3, the CDR3 gives the full variable domain: GAGVSQSPSNKVTEKGKDVELRCDPISGHTALYWYRQSLGQGLEFLIYFQGNSAPDKSGLPSDRFSAERTGGSVSTLTIQRTQQEDSAVYLCASSLRISSTDTQYFGPGTRLTVL.

In DNA, the CDR3 is TGTGCCAGCAGTGAGGGACTAGCGGGGGGGAATGAGCAGTTCTTC. Translated: CASSEGLAGGNEQFF. This chain links TRBV25-1 with TRBJ2-1; 16 bases are shared with TRBD2. The CDR3 has 15 amino acids. The junction had 0 bases not matched to a gene; V was cut back by 3 bases and J by 7 bases. The germline V gene encodes CDR1 MGHDK and CDR2 SYGVNS.

The chain links TRBV2 to TRBJ2-7, with D perhaps matching TRBD1 (6 bases). Germline loops: CDR1 SNHLY, CDR2 FYNNEI. Trimming pared 6 bases from V and 7 bases from J, leaving 16 bases between. The CDR3 is made up of 13 amino acids. The CDR3 bases are TGTGCCAGCAGAAGGGACACAACAGGGGAGCAGTACTTC. It specifies CASRRDTTGEQYF.

The genes are TRBV12-3 or TRBV12-4 and TRBJ2-3; D gene ambiguous. This CDR3 has 12 amino acids. V shed 6 bases and J shed 2 bases, with 6 bases lying between them. The CDR3 loop is CASRPLTDTQYF. CDR3 DNA: TGTGCCAGCAGGCCACTCACAGATACGCAGTATTTT.

V usage is TRBV5-4 and J usage is TRBJ1-1; maybe TRBD1 (5 bases). Per the germline V gene, CDR1 is SGHNT and CDR2 is YYREEE (reference sequence). This CDR3 spans 15 amino acids. V was trimmed by 1 base and J by 6 bases, leaving 16 bases between them. The CDR3 nucleotides are TGTGCCAGCAGCTTGAATGCAGGGATAGGAGCTGAAGCTTTCTTT. This gives the protein CASSLNAGIGAEAFF.

This clone was recorded only once. V gene TRBV5-1 combines with J gene TRBJ2-1; D is perhaps TRBD2 (6 bases). The V and J ends lost 6 bases and 2 bases respectively, with 15 bases between them. Germline V CDR1 and CDR2: SGHRS, YFSETQ. This CDR3 has 15 residues. Here the CDR3 DNA reads TGCGCCAGCACCCCGTCCGCGGGAACCTACAATGAGCAGTTCTTC. It translates to CASTPSAGTYNEQFF.

The sample holds a few counts of this clone. The chain is built from TRBV15 and TRBJ2-5; 11 positions agree with TRBD1. Per the germline V gene, CDR1 is LNHNV and CDR2 is YYDKDF (reference sequence). With V trimmed by 1 base and J by 2 bases, 3 bases remained unmatched. The CDR3 consists of 16 residues. The DNA of the CDR3 is TGTGCCACCAGCAGAGGGGACAGGGGGAATCAAGAGACCCAGTACTTC. Encoded protein: CATSRGDRGNQETQYF. Using reference TRBV15 and TRBJ2-5 for the parts outside the CDR3, the full variable domain is DAMVIQNPRYQVTQFGKPVTLSCSQTLNHNVMYWYQQKSSQAPKLLFHYYDKDFNNEADTPDNFQSRRPNTSFCFLDIRSPGLGDTAMYLCATSRGDRGNQETQYFGPGTRLLVL.

The J gene is TRBJ2-7, the V gene TRBV6-2 or TRBV6-3; 7 bases align to TRBD1. This CDR3 has 14 residues. CDR1 is MNHEY, CDR2 SVGEGT, per germline. V trimming: 4 bases; J trimming: 0 bases; junction bases outside the gene matches: 3. The CDR3 reads CASSSTGNSYEQYF. Here the CDR3 DNA reads TGTGCCAGCAGTTCGACAGGGAACTCCTACGAGCAGTACTTC.

This sequence joins TRBV9 and TRBJ2-2; 7 bases match TRBD1. CDR1 is SGDLS and CDR2 is YYNGEE in the germline V gene. V lost 0 bases and J lost 6; bases outside the gene matches: 5. CDR3 length: 15 amino acids. CDR3 DNA sequence: TGTGCCAGCAGCGTAGATGGGACAGCAGCCGGGGAGCTGTTTTTT. It yields the protein CASSVDGTAAGELFF.